This T cell receptor beta chain was documented in a study of shared clonotypes between healthy human individuals. Overall study findings and caveats: The authors sampled blood alone, and tissue repertoires likely differ. Memory subsets had estimated richness that was generally smaller than that of naive subsets.

Trimming cost V 6 bases and J 3 bases, with 11 bases left between them. The CDR3 is 13 residues long. The germline gives CDR1 SNHLY, CDR2 FYNNEI. Authors' methods: There were no quality scores in the junction-only immunoSEQ sequences, so filtering differed. TCRdb's table, derived via immunoSEQ multiplex PCR, lists solely in-frame clones and lacks some. V and J calls and clone size are given by that table; D and trimming were obtained from the DNA. The sample has hundreds of thousands of clones; roughly 70% are singletons. Note on this clone: Its specificity is unknown.

The sequenced sample consisted of memory CD4+ T cells sorted from blood. Subset reported: CD45RA-negative fraction. The rearrangement links TRBV2 to TRBJ1-1; perhaps TRBD1 as D (6 bases). This TCR was recovered from a man between 25 and 39 years old in good health. The CDR3 spells CASRRGGDTEAFF. The CDR3 coding sequence is TGTGCCAGCAGGAGGGGGGGCGACACTGAAGCTTTCTTT. Using reference TRBV2 and TRBJ1-1 for the parts outside the CDR3, the full variable domain is EPEVTQTPSHQVTQMGQEVILRCVPISNHLYFYWYRQILGQKVEFLVSFYNNEISEKSEIFDDQFSVERPDGSNFTLKIRSTKLEDSAMYFCASRRGGDTEAFFGQGTRLTVV.